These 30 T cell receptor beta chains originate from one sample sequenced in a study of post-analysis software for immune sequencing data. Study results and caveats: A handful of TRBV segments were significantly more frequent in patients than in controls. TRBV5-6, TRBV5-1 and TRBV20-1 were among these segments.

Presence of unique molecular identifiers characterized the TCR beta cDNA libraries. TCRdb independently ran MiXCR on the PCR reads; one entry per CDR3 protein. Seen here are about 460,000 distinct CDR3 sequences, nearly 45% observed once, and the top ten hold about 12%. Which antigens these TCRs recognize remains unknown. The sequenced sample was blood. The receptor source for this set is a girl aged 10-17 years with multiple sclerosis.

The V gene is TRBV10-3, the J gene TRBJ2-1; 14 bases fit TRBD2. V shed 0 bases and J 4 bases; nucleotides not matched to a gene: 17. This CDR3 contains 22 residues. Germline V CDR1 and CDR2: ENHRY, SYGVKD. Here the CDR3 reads CAISESGGTSGRPSWGYNEQFF. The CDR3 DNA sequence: TGTGCCATCAGTGAGTCGGGGGGGACTAGCGGGAGACCATCGTGGGGGTACAATGAGCAGTTCTTC.

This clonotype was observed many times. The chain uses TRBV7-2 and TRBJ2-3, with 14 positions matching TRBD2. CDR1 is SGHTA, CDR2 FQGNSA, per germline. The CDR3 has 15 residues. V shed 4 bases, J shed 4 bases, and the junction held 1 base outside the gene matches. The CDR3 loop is CASSSGLAGADTQYF. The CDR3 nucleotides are TGTGCCAGCAGCTCGGGACTAGCGGGAGCAGATACGCAGTATTTT.

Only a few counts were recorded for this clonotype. In nucleotides, the CDR3 is TGTGCCAGCAGTGATGGACAGGCCACAGATACGCAGTATTTT. The encoded protein is CASSDGQATDTQYF. The J gene is TRBJ2-3, the V gene TRBV6-4; the match to TRBD1 covers 7 bases. With 3 bases clipped from V and 2 bases from J, the junction kept 2 bases outside the gene matches. The CDR3 sequence is 14 residues long. From germline, CDR1 is MRHNA and CDR2 SNTAGT.

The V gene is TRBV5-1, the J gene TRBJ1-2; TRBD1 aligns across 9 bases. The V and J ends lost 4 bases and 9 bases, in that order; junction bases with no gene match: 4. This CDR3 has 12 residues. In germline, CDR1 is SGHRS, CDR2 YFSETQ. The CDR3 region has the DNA TGCGCCAGCAGCACGGGGACAGGGAGCTACACCTTC. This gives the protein CASSTGTGSYTF.

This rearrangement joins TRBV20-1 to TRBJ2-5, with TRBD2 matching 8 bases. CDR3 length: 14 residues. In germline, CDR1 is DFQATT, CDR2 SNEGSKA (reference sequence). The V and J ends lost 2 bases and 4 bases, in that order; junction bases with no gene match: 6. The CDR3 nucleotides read TGCAGTGCTAGAAGAGCGGGAGTGTCAGAGACCCAGTACTTC. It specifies CSARRAGVSETQYF.

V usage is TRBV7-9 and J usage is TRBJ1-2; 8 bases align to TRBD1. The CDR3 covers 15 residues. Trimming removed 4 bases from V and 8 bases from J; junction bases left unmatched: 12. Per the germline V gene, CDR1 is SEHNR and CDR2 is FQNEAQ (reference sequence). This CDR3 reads CASSSHGTGQGGYTF. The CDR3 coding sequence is TGTGCCAGCAGCTCCCACGGGACAGGCCAGGGAGGCTACACCTTC.

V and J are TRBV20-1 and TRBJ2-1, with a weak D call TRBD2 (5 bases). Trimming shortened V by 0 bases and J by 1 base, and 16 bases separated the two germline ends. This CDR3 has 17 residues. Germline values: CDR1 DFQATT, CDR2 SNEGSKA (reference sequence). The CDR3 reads CSARDKRTGRSYNEQFF. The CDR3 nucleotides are TGCAGTGCTAGAGATAAGAGGACTGGTAGGTCCTACAATGAGCAGTTCTTC.

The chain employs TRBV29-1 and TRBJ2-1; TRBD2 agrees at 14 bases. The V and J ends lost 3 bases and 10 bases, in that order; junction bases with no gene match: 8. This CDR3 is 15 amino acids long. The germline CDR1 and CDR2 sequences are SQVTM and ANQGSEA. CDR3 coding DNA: TGCAGCGTTGAGGCGGGGACTAGCGGGAGCCTCGAGCAGTTCTTC. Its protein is CSVEAGTSGSLEQFF.

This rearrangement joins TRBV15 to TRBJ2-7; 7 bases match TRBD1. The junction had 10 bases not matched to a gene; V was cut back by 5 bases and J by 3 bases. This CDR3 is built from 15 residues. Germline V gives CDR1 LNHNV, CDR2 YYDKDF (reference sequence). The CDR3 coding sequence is TGTGCCACCAGCGCGCGACAGGGAGAATTCTACGAGCAGTACTTC. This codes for CATSARQGEFYEQYF.

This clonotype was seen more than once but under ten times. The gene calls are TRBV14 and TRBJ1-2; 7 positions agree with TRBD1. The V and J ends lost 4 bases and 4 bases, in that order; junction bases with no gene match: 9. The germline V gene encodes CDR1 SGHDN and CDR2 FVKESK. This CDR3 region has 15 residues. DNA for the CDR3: TGTGCCAGCAGCCCCCGACAGGGAACTTTCTATGGCTACACCTTC. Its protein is CASSPRQGTFYGYTF.

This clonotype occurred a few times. The CDR3 here is CAISESTATYNEQFF. The CDR3 DNA sequence: TGTGCCATCAGTGAGTCGACAGCCACCTACAATGAGCAGTTCTTC. This chain joins TRBV10-3 and TRBJ2-1, with D possibly TRBD1 on 5 matching bases. V lost 0 bases and J 2 bases, leaving 8 bases between the germline ends. The germline CDR1 and CDR2 sequences are ENHRY and SYGVKD. The CDR3 contains 15 residues.

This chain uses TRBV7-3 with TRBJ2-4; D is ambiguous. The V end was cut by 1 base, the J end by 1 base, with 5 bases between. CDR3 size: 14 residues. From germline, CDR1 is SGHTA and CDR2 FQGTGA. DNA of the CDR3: TGTGCCAGCAGCTTAATAACCGCCAAAAACATTCAGTACTTC. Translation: CASSLITAKNIQYF.

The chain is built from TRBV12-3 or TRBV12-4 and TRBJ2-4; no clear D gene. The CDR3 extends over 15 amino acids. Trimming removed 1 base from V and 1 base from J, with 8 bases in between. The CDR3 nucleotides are TGTGCCAGCAGTTTAGGGGGTCACGCCAAAAACATTCAGTACTTC. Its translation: CASSLGGHAKNIQYF.

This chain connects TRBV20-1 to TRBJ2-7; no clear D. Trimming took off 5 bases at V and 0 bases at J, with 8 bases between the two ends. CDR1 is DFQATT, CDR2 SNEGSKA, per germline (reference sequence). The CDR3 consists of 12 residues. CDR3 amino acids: CSAGPNSYEQYF. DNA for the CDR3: TGCAGTGCTGGCCCAAACTCCTACGAGCAGTACTTC.

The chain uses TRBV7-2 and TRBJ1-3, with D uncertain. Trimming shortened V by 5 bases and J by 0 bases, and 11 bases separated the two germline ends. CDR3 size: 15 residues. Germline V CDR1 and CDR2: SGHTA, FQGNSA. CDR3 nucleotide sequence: TGTGCCAGCAGCCCAGGACGTAACTCTGGAAACACCATATATTTT. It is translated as CASSPGRNSGNTIYF. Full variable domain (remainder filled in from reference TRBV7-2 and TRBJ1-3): GAGVSQSPSNKVTEKGKDVELRCDPISGHTALYWYRQSLGQGLEFLIYFQGNSAPDKSGLPSDRFSAERTGGSVSTLTIQRTQQEDSAVYLCASSPGRNSGNTIYFGEGSWLTVV.

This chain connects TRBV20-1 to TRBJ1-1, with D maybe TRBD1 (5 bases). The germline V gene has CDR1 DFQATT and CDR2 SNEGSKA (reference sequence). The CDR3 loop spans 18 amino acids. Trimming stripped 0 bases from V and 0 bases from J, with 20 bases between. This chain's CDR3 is CSARDWEQVHRVNTEAFF. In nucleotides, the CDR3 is TGCAGTGCTAGAGATTGGGAACAGGTCCACCGGGTGAACACTGAAGCTTTCTTT.

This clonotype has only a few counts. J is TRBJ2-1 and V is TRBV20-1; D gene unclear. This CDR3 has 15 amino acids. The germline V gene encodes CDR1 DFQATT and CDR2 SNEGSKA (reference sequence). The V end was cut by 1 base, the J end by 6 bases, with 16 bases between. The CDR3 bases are TGCAGTGCTAGAGCCCCCCATGGTGAGATCAATGAGCAGTTCTTC. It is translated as CSARAPHGEINEQFF.

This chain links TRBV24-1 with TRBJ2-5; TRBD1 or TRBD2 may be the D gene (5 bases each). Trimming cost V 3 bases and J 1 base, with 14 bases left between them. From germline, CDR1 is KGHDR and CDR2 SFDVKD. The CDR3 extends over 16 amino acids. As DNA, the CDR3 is TGTGCCACCAGTGATGCCGGGTTGGGACGCCAAGAGACCCAGTACTTC. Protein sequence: CATSDAGLGRQETQYF.

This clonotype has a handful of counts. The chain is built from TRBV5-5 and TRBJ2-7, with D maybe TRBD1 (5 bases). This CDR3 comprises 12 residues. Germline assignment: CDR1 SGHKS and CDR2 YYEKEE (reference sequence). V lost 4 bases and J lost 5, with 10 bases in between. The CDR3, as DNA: TGTGCCAGCAGCCTACAGGACGACGAGCAGTACTTC. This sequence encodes CASSLQDDEQYF.

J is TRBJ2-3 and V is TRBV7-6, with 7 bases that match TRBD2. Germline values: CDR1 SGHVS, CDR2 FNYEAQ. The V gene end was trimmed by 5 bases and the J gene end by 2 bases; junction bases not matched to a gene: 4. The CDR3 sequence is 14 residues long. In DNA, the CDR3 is TGTGCCAGCAGCCATAGCGGGCCCACAGATACGCAGTATTTT. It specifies CASSHSGPTDTQYF.

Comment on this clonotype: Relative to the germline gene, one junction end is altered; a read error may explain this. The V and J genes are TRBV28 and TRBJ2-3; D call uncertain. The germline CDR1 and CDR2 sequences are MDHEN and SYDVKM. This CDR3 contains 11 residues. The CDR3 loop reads CASSMRDMQYF. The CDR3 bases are TGTGCCAGCAGTATGAGAGATATGCAGTATTTT.

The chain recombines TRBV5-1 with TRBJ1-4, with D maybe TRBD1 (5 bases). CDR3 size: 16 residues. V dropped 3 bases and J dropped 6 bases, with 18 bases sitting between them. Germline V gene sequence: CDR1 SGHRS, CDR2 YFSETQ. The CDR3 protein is CASSSVPTARDEKLFF. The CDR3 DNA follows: TGCGCCAGCAGCTCTGTCCCGACAGCGCGCGATGAAAAACTGTTTTTT.

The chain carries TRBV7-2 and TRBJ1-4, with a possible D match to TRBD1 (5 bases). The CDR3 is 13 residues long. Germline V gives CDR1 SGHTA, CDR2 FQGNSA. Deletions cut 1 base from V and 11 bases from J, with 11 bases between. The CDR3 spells CASSLGGEEKLFF. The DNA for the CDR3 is TGTGCCAGCAGCTTAGGAGGGGAAGAGAAACTGTTTTTT. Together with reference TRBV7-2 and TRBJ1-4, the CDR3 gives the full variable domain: GAGVSQSPSNKVTEKGKDVELRCDPISGHTALYWYRQSLGQGLEFLIYFQGNSAPDKSGLPSDRFSAERTGGSVSTLTIQRTQQEDSAVYLCASSLGGEEKLFFGSGTQLSVL.

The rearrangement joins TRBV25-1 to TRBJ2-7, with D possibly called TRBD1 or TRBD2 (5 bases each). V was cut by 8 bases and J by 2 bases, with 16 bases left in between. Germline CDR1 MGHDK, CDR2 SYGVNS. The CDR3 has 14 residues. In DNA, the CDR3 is TGTGCCAGCCGGGACCGGTTCGCTCCCTACGAGCAGTACTTC. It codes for CASRDRFAPYEQYF.

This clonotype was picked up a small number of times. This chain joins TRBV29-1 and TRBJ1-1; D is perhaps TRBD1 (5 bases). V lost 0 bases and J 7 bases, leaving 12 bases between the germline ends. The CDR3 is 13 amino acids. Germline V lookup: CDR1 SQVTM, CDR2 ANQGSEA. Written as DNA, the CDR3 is TGCAGCGTTGAAGATCCCAGGGTGGGTGAAGCTTTCTTT. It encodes CSVEDPRVGEAFF.

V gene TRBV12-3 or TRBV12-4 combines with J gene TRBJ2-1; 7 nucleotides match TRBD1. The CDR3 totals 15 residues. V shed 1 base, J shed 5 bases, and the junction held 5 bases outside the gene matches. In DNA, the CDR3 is TGTGCCAGCAGTTTAGGCCAGGGGGTGGACAATGAGCAGTTCTTC. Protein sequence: CASSLGQGVDNEQFF.

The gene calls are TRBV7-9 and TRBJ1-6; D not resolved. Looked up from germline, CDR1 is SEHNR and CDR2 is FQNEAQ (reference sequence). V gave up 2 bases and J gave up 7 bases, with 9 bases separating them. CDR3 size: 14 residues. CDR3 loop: CASSLSPDNSPLHF. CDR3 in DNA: TGTGCCAGCAGCTTAAGTCCAGACAATTCACCCCTCCACTTT. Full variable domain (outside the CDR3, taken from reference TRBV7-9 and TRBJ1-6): DTGVSQNPRHKITKRGQNVTFRCDPISEHNRLYWYRQTLGQGPEFLTYFQNEAQLEKSRLLSDRFSAERPKGSFSTLEIQRTEQGDSAMYLCASSLSPDNSPLHFGNGTRLTVT.

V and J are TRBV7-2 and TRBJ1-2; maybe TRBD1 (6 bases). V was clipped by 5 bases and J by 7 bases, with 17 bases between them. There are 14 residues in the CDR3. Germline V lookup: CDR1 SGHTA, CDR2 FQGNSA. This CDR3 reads CASSRQSGACGYTF. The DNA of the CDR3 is TGTGCCAGCAGCCGCCAATCAGGGGCGTGTGGCTACACCTTC.

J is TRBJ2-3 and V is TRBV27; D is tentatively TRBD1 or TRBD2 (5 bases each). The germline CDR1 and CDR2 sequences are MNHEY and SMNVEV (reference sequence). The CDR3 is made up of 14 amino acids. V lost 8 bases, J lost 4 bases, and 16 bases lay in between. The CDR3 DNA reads TGTGCCAGCGGGGCTAGCAGATACGCAGATACGCAGTATTTT. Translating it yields CASGASRYADTQYF.

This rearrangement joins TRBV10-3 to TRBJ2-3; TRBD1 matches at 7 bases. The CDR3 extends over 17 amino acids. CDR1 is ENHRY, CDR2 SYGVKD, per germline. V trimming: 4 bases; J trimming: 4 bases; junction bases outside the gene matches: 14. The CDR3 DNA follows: TGTGCCATCAGTGCAGAGGGACAGCCCGGAGGACCAGATACGCAGTATTTT. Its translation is CAISAEGQPGGPDTQYF.